The present entry profiles one T cell receptor beta chain with its context. What it binds is not known. The data belong to a study of shared clonotypes between healthy human individuals. About the research overall: Per donor, three plates held CD4 naive cells, three held CD4 memory, two held CD8 naive and one held CD8 memory.

TCRdb's copy holds only in-frame clones and misses some; the assay was immunoSEQ multiplex PCR. Of around 2.1 million clones in the sample, about 93% were seen once. Study results and caveats: Non-shared clonotypes displayed generation probabilities falling below those of clonotypes present in all four donors. Across a handful of donors, naive CD4 shared 5% to 6%, naive CD8 about 3.2%, memory CD4 roughly 2.4%, memory CD8 0.4%. Naive subsets usually exceeded memory subsets in estimated richness.

It was CD45RO-negative cells, positively selected for CCR7, that made up naive CD8 cells, with terminally differentiated effector memory CD45RA+ cells excluded. Sequenced material: naive CD8+ T cells from PBMCs. The sequence derives from a man aged 18 to 35 in good health. Some clones in this sample may be carry-over from other donors' samples.

The CDR3 is CASSLRTSGSSYEQYF. CDR3 in DNA: TGTGCCAGTAGTCTTCGGACTAGCGGGAGCTCCTACGAGCAGTACTTC. J is TRBJ2-7 and V is TRBV19, with 13 positions matching TRBD2. Germline V gene data show CDR1 as LNHDA and CDR2 as SQIVND (reference sequence). J lost 0 bases, V lost 5 bases, and 4 bases had no gene match. The CDR3 length is 16 residues.